A selection of T cell receptor beta chains follows, all from one sample in a study of CD8 T cells in Susac syndrome. TCRdb analysed the immunoSEQ multiplex PCR reads with MiXCR anew, one entry per CDR3 protein. The sample lists around 130,000 distinct CDR3 sequences; 85% to 95% were seen once. The sample was CD8+ T cells from PBMCs. The receptors shown here come from a human donor with Susac syndrome. CDR3s include the opening cysteine and the closing phenylalanine or tryptophan. A D gene is named only where the DNA matches it firmly. A row's size may be missing; if present it is once, few, many or a size class.

cdr3_nt	cdr3_aa	v_call	j_call	clone_size	d_call
TGCAGTGCTAGTTCCCAGGACAGGGTGGGCGAGCAGTACTTC	CSASSQDRVGEQYF	TRBV20-1	TRBJ2-7	NA	TRBD1
TGCAGTGCTACGACCGCTAGTTGGTGGAGCAAAAGCACAGATACGCAGTATTTT	CSATTASWWSKSTDTQYF	TRBV20-1	TRBJ2-3	NA	NA
TGTGCCAGCAGCTTAGCGGTCGTCGGGGACGGATACACAGATACGCAGTATTTT	CASSLAVVGDGYTDTQYF	TRBV7-9	TRBJ2-3	NA	NA
TGTGCCAGCAGCCCCAGTGACCTCGTTGGAAACACCATATATTTT	CASSPSDLVGNTIYF	TRBV2	TRBJ1-3	NA	NA
TGTGCCAGCAGCCAAGAAGGGGGCGGGGTAAAGGATACGCAGTATTTT	CASSQEGGGVKDTQYF	TRBV3-1	TRBJ2-3	NA	NA
TGTGCCAGCAGTCCGATAGATTGGGTAGACTATGGCTACACCTTC	CASSPIDWVDYGYTF	TRBV27	TRBJ1-2	NA	NA
TGTGCCAGCAGTTTCCGGGGACAGGGGATCTATGGCTACACCTTC	CASSFRGQGIYGYTF	TRBV27	TRBJ1-2	once	TRBD1
TGCGCCAGCAGCCAAGAAACGGGGGGGTCCTACAATGAGCAGTTCTTC	CASSQETGGSYNEQFF	TRBV4-3	TRBJ2-1	NA	TRBD2
TGTGCCAGCAGTGAGGCAGGCACCTATAATTCACCCCTCCACTTT	CASSEAGTYNSPLHF	TRBV2	TRBJ1-6	NA	NA
TGCAGCGTTGAAGAGTCGGCCCAGGAGGGCTACACCTTC	CSVEESAQEGYTF	TRBV29-1	TRBJ1-2	NA	NA
TGCGCCAGCAGCTACGGACAGGGGGCTGAAGCTTTCTTT	CASSYGQGAEAFF	TRBV5-1	TRBJ1-1	NA	TRBD1
TGTGCCAGCAGTCCCTGGACAGGGGGTCGCAGGGAGCAGTTCTTC	CASSPWTGGRREQFF	TRBV13	TRBJ2-1	NA	TRBD1
TGCAGCGTTGACGGGGGTCGGAATCAGCCCCAGCATTTT	CSVDGGRNQPQHF	TRBV29-1	TRBJ1-5	NA	NA
TGTGCCAGCAGTGAATGGCGGGGGGCAGCAGATACGCAGTATTTT	CASSEWRGAADTQYF	TRBV2	TRBJ2-3	NA	TRBD2
TGTGCCAGCAGCTTAGCGGGGACAGGGGGCAGGGAGACCCAGTACTTC	CASSLAGTGGRETQYF	TRBV7-6	TRBJ2-5	NA	TRBD1
TGCGCCAGCAGCCCGGCAGTTGCGGAGACCCAGTACTTC	CASSPAVAETQYF	TRBV4-1	TRBJ2-5	NA	NA
TGCAGCGTTTTGACCGCTACCTCCTACGAGCAGTACTTC	CSVLTATSYEQYF	TRBV29-1	TRBJ2-7	NA	NA
TGTGCCAGCAGCGGAAACGGGGCTGAGCAGTTCTTC	CASSGNGAEQFF	TRBV9	TRBJ2-1	NA	NA
TGTGCCAGCAGCCCGGGCCAGGGGGTGAACACTGAAGCTTTCTTT	CASSPGQGVNTEAFF	TRBV6-6	TRBJ1-1	NA	TRBD1
TGTGCCAGTAGTGCCCGGGACAGGGCGGAAAAACTGTTTTTT	CASSARDRAEKLFF	TRBV19	TRBJ1-4	NA	TRBD1
TGTGCCAGTAGTTCCAGCAGGGTTTCCGATCAGCCCCAGCATTTT	CASSSSRVSDQPQHF	TRBV19	TRBJ1-5	NA	NA
TGTGCCAGCAGCTTATTCGGTAACACAGGGCGGCGGGAGCAGTACTTC	CASSLFGNTGRREQYF	TRBV7-6	TRBJ2-7	NA	NA
TGTGCCAGCAGACAGGGACAGGTCTATGGCTACACCTTC	CASRQGQVYGYTF	TRBV6-5	TRBJ1-2	NA	TRBD1
TGTGCCAGCAGACTTTACCTGGGGGACCTCTCCTACAATGAGCAGTTCTTC	CASRLYLGDLSYNEQFF	TRBV6-1	TRBJ2-1	NA	NA
TGCAGTGCTAGGACTGACAGCACAGATACGCAGTATTTT	CSARTDSTDTQYF	TRBV20-1	TRBJ2-3	NA	NA
TGTGCCAGCAGGGACTCCGGGACAGTTCTCCAGGAGACCCAGTACTTC	CASRDSGTVLQETQYF	TRBV3-1	TRBJ2-5	once	TRBD1
TGTGCCATCAGTGCGGGTGTGGGTCAGCCCCAGCATTTT	CAISAGVGQPQHF	TRBV10-3	TRBJ1-5	NA	NA
TGCGCCAGCAGCTTTCGGGGGGGCTCCTACAATGAGCAGTTCTTC	CASSFRGGSYNEQFF	TRBV5-1	TRBJ2-1	NA	TRBD2
TGTGCCAGCAGCCACCGATGGGACAGGGCGGGGAACTATGGCTACACCTTC	CASSHRWDRAGNYGYTF	TRBV3-1	TRBJ1-2	NA	TRBD1
TGTGCCACCAGTGATGCCCCGGAGGGGAACACCGGGGAGCTGTTTTTT	CATSDAPEGNTGELFF	TRBV24-1	TRBJ2-2	NA	NA
TGCGCCAGCAGCCAAGATTGGGCGACAGGGGGTGGCTACACCTTC	CASSQDWATGGGYTF	TRBV4-1	TRBJ1-2	NA	TRBD1
TGTGCCAGCAGCTCCGGACTAGCGGGGGCTAGCACAGATACGCAGTATTTT	CASSSGLAGASTDTQYF	TRBV3-1	TRBJ2-3	once	TRBD2
TGCAGCGCCGAAGGGGGCCAGTCCTACGAGCAGTACTTC	CSAEGGQSYEQYF	TRBV29-1	TRBJ2-7	once	TRBD1
TGTGCCAGCACTAGGACAGGGGCCTCAGGAGAGACCCAGTACTTC	CASTRTGASGETQYF	TRBV6-5	TRBJ2-5	NA	TRBD1
TGTGCCAGCAGTTCCGAGGGAGCGAGCACAGATACGCAGTATTTT	CASSSEGASTDTQYF	TRBV6-5	TRBJ2-3	NA	NA